These T cell receptor beta chains were read from a single sample in a study of T cell repertoires in cytomegalovirus infection. No cognate antigen is known for these TCRs. In TCRdb, the reads were re-called with MiXCR into one record per CDR3 protein. Among around 300,000 distinct CDR3 sequences listed, about 25% were seen once. This sample comprised cultured PBMCs, obtained from culture after CMV antigen stimulation. The receptors were sampled from a human donor in good health (CMV status not recorded). Some clones in this sample may be carry-over from other donors' samples. The CDR3 runs from the conserved cysteine through the conserved F or W.

>TRBJ1-2|TRBV19
CASSAGPNYGYTF
>TRBJ2-1|TRBV27
CASSFQNEQFF
>TRBJ1-1|TRBV20-1
CSAALRLGAFF
>TRBJ2-1|TRBV19
CASSIFPQPNEQFF
>TRBJ1-4|TRBV10-2
CASSDPGQGIEKLFF
>TRBJ1-1|TRBV6-6
CASSYTLPDSDTEAFF
>TRBJ2-1|TRBV20-1
CSASGGWDRDRFF
>TRBJ1-1|TRBV20-1
CSARRTDGSEAFF
>TRBJ2-7|TRBV19
CASSIFSPTGGGHEQYF
>TRBJ2-2|TRBV4-3
CASSHAGFGTGELFF
>TRBJ2-5|TRBV28
CAAGELETQYF
>TRBJ2-2|TRBV5-6
CASSSGVPGAGELFF
>TRBJ2-1|TRBV27
CASRTGANEQFF
>TRBJ2-1|TRBV5-5
CASSSYLAGFGDEQFF
>TRBJ2-4|TRBV10-3
CAISEGLSGRDIQYF
>TRBJ2-5|TRBV6-5
CASSEIRGTGGQTQYF
>TRBJ1-5|TRBV7-8
CASSSVTLESNQPQHF
>TRBJ2-7|TRBV7-9
CASRPGTGFIYEQYF
>TRBJ1-2|TRBV10-2
CASSDAGMMDYGYTF
>TRBJ2-1|TRBV11-3
CASSQGTSGYNEQFF
>TRBJ2-3|TRBV4-1
CASSQVQSFADTQYF
>TRBJ2-7|TRBV7-2
CASSLEVSDPRQYF
>TRBJ2-4|TRBV12-3/TRBV12-4
CASSLTSGRARAKNIQYF
>TRBJ2-1|TRBV6-2/TRBV6-3
CASNPSANNEQFF
>TRBJ2-3|TRBV6-2/TRBV6-3
CASSFGLSPDTQYF
>TRBJ2-2|TRBV7-9
CASSPGMTSTGELFF
>TRBJ2-7|TRBV19
CASSSRDREGGPNYEQYF
>TRBJ2-2|TRBV7-2
CASSLGGGAGELFF
>TRBJ1-5|TRBV11-2
CASSSGVGPQHF
>TRBJ2-5|TRBV10-3
CAISESLGQGAWETQYF
>TRBJ2-3|TRBV6-2/TRBV6-3
CASSYPPGGNTQYF
>TRBJ2-3|TRBV4-3
CASSQDRTGADTQYF
>TRBJ1-1|TRBV12-3/TRBV12-4
CASSLGGPAVITEAFF
>TRBJ1-2|TRBV28
CASLPGGGVHYGYTF